This T cell receptor (beta chain) derives from a study of T cells of healthy individuals. This clonotype was counted a few times. TCRdb itself ran the 5' RACE reads through MiXCR, one entry per CDR3 protein. The sample lists 60,000 to 70,000 distinct CDR3 sequences; roughly 15% were seen once. There are 17 residues in the CDR3. Germline CDR1 is LNHDA and CDR2 is SQIVND (reference sequence). V dropped 4 bases and J dropped 4; count of bases not matched to a gene: 10. The clonotype was recovered from a human donor in good health. The genes are TRBV19 and TRBJ1-2; 12 nucleotides match TRBD1. CDR3 bases: TGTGCCAGTAGTACCCAAGGGACAGGGGGCAAACTCTATGGCTACACCTTC. Translation gives CASSTQGTGGKLYGYTF.